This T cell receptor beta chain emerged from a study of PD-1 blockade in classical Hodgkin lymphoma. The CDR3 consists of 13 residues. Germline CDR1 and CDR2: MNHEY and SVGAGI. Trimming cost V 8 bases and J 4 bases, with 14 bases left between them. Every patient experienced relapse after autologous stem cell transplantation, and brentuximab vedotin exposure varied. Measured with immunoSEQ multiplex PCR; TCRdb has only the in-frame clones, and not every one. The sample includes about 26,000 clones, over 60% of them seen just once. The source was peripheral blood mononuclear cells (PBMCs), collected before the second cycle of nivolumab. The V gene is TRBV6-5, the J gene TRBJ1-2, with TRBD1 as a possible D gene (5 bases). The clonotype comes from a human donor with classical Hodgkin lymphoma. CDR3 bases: TGTGCCAGCCGCTCGACAGTTATCTATGGCTACACCTTC. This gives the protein CASRSTVIYGYTF.